These 3 T cell receptor beta chains originate from one sample sequenced in a study of CD8+CD57+ T cells in acquired aplastic anemia. According to the study, genomic DNA was the template for TCR beta VDJ and CDR3 profiling. TCRdb reprocessed the reads via MiXCR and lists one record per CDR3 protein. This table has 250,000 to 350,000 distinct CDR3 sequences, 55% to 65% appearing once. Input material: sorted CD4+, CD8+, or CD8+CD57+ T cells (not recorded which) from PBMCs. All receptors derive from a human donor with severe aplastic anemia or a healthy control (not recorded which).

This sequence joins TRBV10-3 and TRBJ2-7, with TRBD1 identical over 8 bases. The germline V gene has CDR1 ENHRY and CDR2 SYGVKD. Germline trimming cut 4 bases from V and 6 bases from J; bases unmatched to any gene: 11. The CDR3 spans 15 residues. The CDR3 sequence is CAISASDRGEGEQYF. CDR3 DNA: TGTGCCATCAGTGCCTCCGACAGGGGAGAAGGCGAGCAGTACTTC.

The chain recombines TRBV7-9 with TRBJ2-7; D is perhaps TRBD1 (5 bases). CDR1 SEHNR and CDR2 FQNEAQ come from the germline V gene (reference sequence). The length of the CDR3 is 14 residues. Trimming took off 3 bases at V and 0 bases at J, with 9 bases between the two ends. CDR3 DNA: TGTGCCAGCAGCTTTACAGGAATCTCCTACGAGCAGTACTTC. It yields the protein CASSFTGISYEQYF.

The rearrangement links TRBV2 to TRBJ2-5; either TRBD1 or TRBD2 may fit D (5 bases each). Trimming left V 5 bases short and J 1 base short, with 14 bases between. The CDR3 contains 15 residues. Per germline, CDR1 SNHLY and CDR2 FYNNEI. The CDR3 region has the DNA TGTGCCAGCAGTTGGACTCGACAGTCCCAAGAGACCCAGTACTTC. Its translation: CASSWTRQSQETQYF. Based on the CDR3 plus reference TRBV2 and TRBJ2-5, the full variable domain is EPEVTQTPSHQVTQMGQEVILRCVPISNHLYFYWYRQILGQKVEFLVSFYNNEISEKSEIFDDQFSVERPDGSNFTLKIRSTKLEDSAMYFCASSWTRQSQETQYFGPGTRLLVL.